The T cell receptor beta chain described here comes from a study of cytomegalovirus exposure and HLA in healthy donors. Notes on this clone: The junction and the germline gene differ at one end; a read error may be behind it.

Germline CDR1 is SQVTM and CDR2 is ANQGSEA. The CDR3 is 16 amino acids. 13 Jbeta primers and 60 Vbeta primers were used for the PCR. The data were produced by immunoSEQ multiplex PCR, yet TCRdb's version contains in-frame clones alone and is incomplete. Counted here are some 130,000 clones, approximately 10% occurring once; the ten biggest clones make up 5.5% to 8%. This clonotype originated in a woman aged 40 to 55 in good health and CMV-seropositive. This chain joins TRBV29-1 and TRBJ1-1; D is perhaps TRBD1 (5 bases). The sample consisted of PBMCs. As DNA, the CDR3 is TGCAGAGTTTGGGGCGGCGGGAAAGGGGCGAACACTGAAGCTTTATTT. It translates to CRVWGGGKGANTEALF.